The 22 T cell receptor beta chains below all came from one sample that was sequenced in a study of T cells in Graves' hyperthyroidism and ophthalmopathy. Amplified TCR beta CDR3 regions came from RNA transcripts. The HTBI set primed first-round TCR CDR3 RT-PCR. TCRdb used MiXCR to reprocess the multiplex PCR reads, holding one entry per CDR3 protein. Of around 300,000 distinct CDR3 sequences in the sample, approximately 15% are singletons; the top ten hold just under 25%. The sequenced material came from blood. These receptors were obtained from a woman aged 30 to 39 with Graves' hyperthyroidism.

This clonotype was seen at least ten times. The rearrangement links TRBV12-3 or TRBV12-4 to TRBJ2-7, with 8 nucleotides matching TRBD2. The V and J ends lost 5 bases and 2 bases, in that order; junction bases with no gene match: 2. The CDR3 runs to 13 residues. The CDR3 sequence is CASSRGGTYEQYF. Here the CDR3 DNA reads TGTGCCAGCAGTCGGGGGGGGACCTACGAGCAGTACTTC.

Of note for this clonotype: Being one base from a much bigger clone, this may be a read error. This chain uses TRBV28 with TRBJ2-5, with D perhaps matching TRBD1 (5 bases). V lost 7 bases, J lost 5 bases, and 17 bases lay in between. The CDR3 length is 14 residues. The V gene's germline CDR1 is MDHEN and CDR2 SYDVKM. The CDR3 protein is CASIPRAAGETQYF. The DNA for the CDR3 is TGTGCCAGCATTCCCAGGGCCGCTGGGGAGACCCAGTACTTC.

This clonotype was seen at least ten times. This chain joins TRBV10-3 and TRBJ1-1; D call uncertain. The CDR3 contains 11 residues. Trimming cost V 6 bases and J 4 bases, with 6 bases left between them. Germline CDR1 and CDR2: ENHRY and SYGVKD. Here the CDR3 DNA reads TGTGCCATCAGGGGTGGCACTGAAGCTTTCTTT. This codes for CAIRGGTEAFF.

The chain combines TRBV6-2 or TRBV6-3 with TRBJ2-3, with 7 nucleotides matching TRBD1. V was clipped by 11 bases and J by 4 bases; unmatched bases: 12. The germline CDR1 and CDR2 sequences are MNHEY and SVGEGT. CDR3 length: 14 residues. The CDR3 protein is CAANPDRRSDTQYF. The CDR3 DNA sequence: TGTGCCGCTAACCCGGACAGGAGATCAGATACGCAGTATTTT.

This clonotype was found many times. The J gene is TRBJ2-2, the V gene TRBV28; D gene ambiguous. The CDR3 contains 12 residues. V was cut by 3 bases and J by 3 bases, with 2 bases left in between. Germline V gives CDR1 MDHEN, CDR2 SYDVKM. CDR3 in amino acids: CASSFDTGELFF. Written as DNA, the CDR3 is TGTGCCAGCAGTTTTGACACCGGGGAGCTGTTTTTT.

This clonotype was observed many times. The chain joins TRBV27 to TRBJ2-7; TRBD2 agrees at 12 bases. The V segment lost 3 bases and the J segment 2 bases; nucleotides outside the gene matches: 11. Germline V gene lookup returns CDR1 MNHEY and CDR2 SMNVEV (reference sequence). This CDR3 comprises 18 residues. The CDR3 region is CASSLLTSGSLTPYEQYF. The DNA for the CDR3 is TGTGCCAGCAGTTTGTTGACTAGCGGGAGTCTTACCCCCTACGAGCAGTACTTC.

This clonotype has at least ten counts. The V gene is TRBV7-9, the J gene TRBJ2-1; possible D gene TRBD1, 6 bases. Germline CDR1 reads SEHNR; CDR2 reads FQNEAQ (reference sequence). V dropped 1 base and J dropped 2 bases, with 12 bases sitting between them. The CDR3 sequence is 16 residues long. In DNA, the CDR3 is TGTGCCAGCAGCTTAGGGGCGCAGGGGCCCTACAATGAGCAGTTCTTC. It translates to CASSLGAQGPYNEQFF.

This chain links TRBV12-3 or TRBV12-4 with TRBJ1-5; D unresolved. There are 17 residues in the CDR3. V shed 3 bases and J shed 0 bases, with 15 bases lying between them. The CDR3 nucleotides read TGTGCCAGCAGTTTTCGGGATACAGAGGGTAGCAATCAGCCCCAGCATTTT. Translated: CASSFRDTEGSNQPQHF.

V is TRBV29-1 and J is TRBJ2-1; TRBD2 might be the D (6 bases). Germline V gene lookup returns CDR1 SQVTM and CDR2 ANQGSEA. Deletions cut 4 bases from V and 8 bases from J, with 15 bases between. The CDR3 consists of 13 residues. DNA for the CDR3: TGCAGCGTTGGCCTAGCGAGTCTCGATGAGCAGTTCTTC. Translation: CSVGLASLDEQFF.

This clonotype was seen a few times. The chain employs TRBV20-1 and TRBJ2-3; D remains unclear. The germline gives CDR1 DFQATT, CDR2 SNEGSKA (reference sequence). The CDR3 runs 13 residues. Trimming pared 2 bases from V and 6 bases from J, leaving 12 bases between. In DNA, the CDR3 is TGCAGTGCTAGACAGAATCTGGTTGATACGCAGTATTTT. The encoded protein is CSARQNLVDTQYF.

The chain recombines TRBV7-9 with TRBJ2-5, with D tentatively TRBD1 or TRBD2 (5 bases each). The CDR3 totals 15 residues. The V and J ends lost 1 base and 5 bases respectively, with 14 bases between them. The germline CDR1 and CDR2 sequences are SEHNR and FQNEAQ (reference sequence). The CDR3: CASSLVSVWDETQYF. The CDR3 DNA sequence: TGTGCCAGCAGCTTAGTTTCGGTGTGGGACGAGACCCAGTACTTC.

The rearrangement joins TRBV11-2 to TRBJ2-2; D might be TRBD1 (5 bases). Germline V gene lookup returns CDR1 SGHAT and CDR2 FQNNGV. The ends were cut back, 6 bases at V and 4 bases at J, with 15 bases in the middle. The CDR3 length is 15 residues. The CDR3: CASRILRVGTGELFF. The CDR3 DNA reads TGTGCCAGCAGAATTCTCAGGGTCGGCACCGGGGAGCTGTTTTTT.

This clonotype appeared a few times. The rearrangement links TRBV15 to TRBJ2-5; TRBD2 matches at 8 bases. Germline V lookup: CDR1 LNHNV, CDR2 YYDKDF (reference sequence). J was trimmed by 14 bases and V by 3 bases; bases with no gene match: 14. The CDR3 runs to 14 residues. The CDR3 loop reads CATSRVKEGLAGYF. CDR3 bases: TGTGCCACCAGCAGGGTGAAAGAGGGTCTAGCGGGCTACTTC. The full variable domain, rest sourced from reference TRBV15 and TRBJ2-5, is DAMVIQNPRYQVTQFGKPVTLSCSQTLNHNVMYWYQQKSSQAPKLLFHYYDKDFNNEADTPDNFQSRRPNTSFCFLDIRSPGLGDTAMYLCATSRVKEGLAGYFGPGTRLLVL.

This clonotype was recorded at least ten times. This chain joins TRBV6-1 and TRBJ2-5, with D possibly matching TRBD1 (6 bases). The length of the CDR3 is 13 residues. Trimming removed 6 bases from V and 5 bases from J, with 13 bases in between. The germline V gene has CDR1 MNHNS and CDR2 SASEGT. The CDR3 is CASRQAGVETQYF. The DNA for the CDR3 is TGTGCCAGCAGACAAGCAGGGGTGGAGACCCAGTACTTC.

The rearrangement links TRBV13 to TRBJ2-1; 7 positions agree with TRBD1. This CDR3 comprises 17 residues. Germline loops: CDR1 PRHDT, CDR2 FYEKMQ (reference sequence). After removal of 1 base from V and 0 bases from J, the junction contained 6 bases not matched to a gene. CDR3 in amino acids: CASSLDPQGLSYNEQFF. CDR3 nucleotides: TGTGCCAGCAGCTTAGACCCACAGGGGCTCTCCTACAATGAGCAGTTCTTC.

The sample holds many counts of this clonotype. The chain uses TRBV7-2 and TRBJ2-3; TRBD2 matches 12 bases. V shed 5 bases and J 3 bases; nucleotides not matched to a gene: 6. The CDR3 covers 16 residues. In germline, CDR1 is SGHTA, CDR2 FQGNSA. The CDR3 DNA reads TGTGCCAGCAGCGCCCTAGCGGGAGGGTTGACAGATACGCAGTATTTT. Translation: CASSALAGGLTDTQYF. The full variable domain, with the rest looked up from reference TRBV7-2 and TRBJ2-3, is GAGVSQSPSNKVTEKGKDVELRCDPISGHTALYWYRQSLGQGLEFLIYFQGNSAPDKSGLPSDRFSAERTGGSVSTLTIQRTQQEDSAVYLCASSALAGGLTDTQYFGPGTRLTVL.

This clonotype showed up many times. CDR3 sequence reads: CSARDPGRPADTQYF. As DNA, the CDR3 is TGCAGTGCTAGAGACCCCGGGAGGCCTGCGGATACGCAGTATTTT. The chain employs TRBV20-1 and TRBJ2-3; 7 bases line up with TRBD2. CDR3 size: 15 residues. Germline trimming cut 0 bases from V and 6 bases from J; bases unmatched to any gene: 9. Germline assignment: CDR1 DFQATT and CDR2 SNEGSKA (reference sequence).

The CDR3 spells CSAIGHPAYEQYF. CDR3 nucleotides: TGCAGTGCGATTGGACATCCGGCCTACGAGCAGTACTTC. The J gene is TRBJ2-7, the V gene TRBV20-1; weak D call: TRBD1 (5 bases). CDR3 size: 13 residues. Germline V CDR1 and CDR2: DFQATT, SNEGSKA (reference sequence). The V end lost 6 bases, the J end lost 2 bases, and 14 bases lay between the germline ends.

This clonotype was detected only once. A much larger clone sits a single nucleotide away, making a read error possible. This chain links TRBV28 with TRBJ1-6, with D unresolved. The CDR3 extends over 14 amino acids. Germline CDR1 MDHEN, CDR2 SYDVKM. The V end was cut by 7 bases, the J end by 0 bases, with 7 bases between. CDR3 region: CASTISSYNSPLHF. The CDR3 DNA sequence: TGTGCCAGCACCATAAGCTCCTATAATTCACCCCTCCACTTT.

The chain couples TRBV19 to TRBJ2-7, with 8 nucleotides matching TRBD1. This CDR3 has 14 residues. CDR1 and CDR2 from the germline V gene are LNHDA and SQIVND (reference sequence). Trimming took 6 bases from V and 6 from J; bases not matched to a gene: 10. The DNA for the CDR3 is TGTGCCAGTAGGACTGACAGGGGCACGAGCGAGCAGTACTTC. Translating it yields CASRTDRGTSEQYF.

There are a few counts of this clonotype. The rearrangement uses TRBV27 and TRBJ2-3; D gene unclear. CDR1 and CDR2 from the germline V gene are MNHEY and SMNVEV (reference sequence). There are 14 residues in the CDR3. V dropped 2 bases and J dropped 5 bases, with 11 bases sitting between them. The CDR3 loop reads CASSLGVLGDTQYF. The CDR3 DNA reads as TGTGCCAGCAGTTTAGGGGTGTTAGGAGATACGCAGTATTTT.

The sample holds many counts of this clonotype. This sequence joins TRBV7-2 and TRBJ2-1; possibly TRBD2 for D (5 bases). The V end lost 7 bases, the J end lost 8 bases, and 12 bases lay between the germline ends. CDR3 length: 12 amino acids. Germline V gene sequence: CDR1 SGHTA, CDR2 FQGNSA. In DNA form, the CDR3 reads TGTGCCAGCAACGAGGGAAACGATGAGCAGTTCTTC. Amino acid sequence: CASNEGNDEQFF.